This TCR beta chain was observed in a study of identical twins' blood T cells. TCRdb independently ran MiXCR on the 5' RACE reads; one entry per CDR3 protein. The sample yields roughly 380,000 distinct CDR3 sequences, roughly 27% seen once. This receptor was taken from a woman aged 18-49 years in good health. The specimen was PBMCs.

The CDR3 bases are TGCAGTGCTCGGACCGGGCCCCAGGTGTATGGCTACACCTTC. Amino acids: CSARTGPQVYGYTF. J is TRBJ1-2 and V is TRBV20-1, with unresolved D. CDR1 DFQATT and CDR2 SNEGSKA come from the germline V gene (reference sequence). The CDR3 spans 14 residues. V was cut by 5 bases and J by 5 bases, with 18 bases left in between.